This is a list of T cell receptor beta chains from one sample in a study of beta chain features in type 1 diabetes. Here immunoSEQ multiplex PCR was the method, and the copy in TCRdb shows in-frame clones only, minus some. This table holds roughly 14,000 clones, approximately 40% found once. The specimen sequenced was stem cell memory CD4+ T cells from blood. The origin of the receptors is a woman aged 40 to 50 in good health. Both conserved end residues are part of each CDR3. D genes are given only for firm matches. Clone size is not always given. Where it is, it says once, few, many or a class for expanded clones.

V gene	D gene	clone size	J gene	CDR3 protein	CDR3 DNA
TRBV29-1	NA	few	TRBJ1-5	CSAGGQTGQPQHF	TGCAGCGCCGGGGGGCAGACGGGGCAGCCCCAGCATTTT
TRBV20-1	NA	NA	TRBJ2-1	CSAGNRVEQFF	TGCAGTGCTGGAAACAGGGTTGAGCAGTTCTTC
TRBV19	TRBD1	NA	TRBJ2-7	CASSKQGRTYEQYF	TGTGCCAGTAGTAAACAGGGGAGAACCTACGAGCAGTACTTC
TRBV4-2	NA	few	TRBJ2-7	CASSHDRAGEQYF	TGTGCCAGCAGCCACGACAGGGCGGGGGAGCAGTACTTC
TRBV28	TRBD2	NA	TRBJ2-7	CASSLYGGGREVEQYF	TGTGCCAGCAGTTTATACGGCGGTGGGCGGGAGGTCGAGCAGTACTTC
TRBV5-4	NA	NA	TRBJ1-1	CASSLEVRPNTEAFF	TGTGCCAGCAGCTTGGAGGTGCGGCCAAACACTGAAGCTTTCTTT
TRBV5-1	TRBD1	NA	TRBJ2-1	CASSLNPGQGRNEQFF	TGCGCCAGCAGTTTAAACCCGGGACAGGGGCGGAATGAGCAGTTCTTC
TRBV5-1	TRBD1	NA	TRBJ1-4	CASSLDTTSGTGGEKLFF	TGCGCCAGCAGCTTGGACACCACCTCCGGGACAGGGGGCGAAAAACTGTTTTTT
TRBV19	TRBD1	NA	TRBJ1-2	CATPGPGTGTSYGYTF	TGTGCCACTCCCGGCCCTGGGACAGGAACTTCCTATGGCTACACCTTC
TRBV7-9	NA	NA	TRBJ1-6	CASSQAGGMRYNSPLHF	TGTGCCAGCAGCCAAGCGGGGGGGATGAGGTATAATTCACCCCTCCACTTT
TRBV29-1	NA	few	TRBJ1-1	CSVVARVQGWGTEAFF	TGCAGCGTTGTAGCACGCGTACAGGGTTGGGGCACTGAAGCTTTCTTT
TRBV5-4	TRBD2	once	TRBJ2-3	CASSLGSGVTDTQYF	TGTGCCAGCAGCTTAGGAAGCGGGGTAACAGATACGCAGTATTTT
TRBV19	NA	NA	TRBJ2-7	CASSQGGAAYEQYF	TGTGCCAGTAGCCAAGGAGGGGCGGCTTACGAGCAGTACTTC
TRBV10-3	TRBD2	NA	TRBJ2-3	CAITKLAGGTDTQYF	TGTGCCATCACCAAACTAGCGGGGGGCACAGATACGCAGTATTTT
TRBV4-3	TRBD1	few	TRBJ2-1	CASSQGQGADNEQFF	TGCGCCAGCAGCCAAGGCCAGGGGGCTGACAATGAGCAGTTCTTC
TRBV7-6	TRBD2	NA	TRBJ2-1	CASSLSQTSGGYEQFF	TGTGCCAGCAGCTTAAGCCAGACTAGCGGGGGATATGAGCAGTTCTTC
TRBV4-3	NA	few	TRBJ1-2	CASSHSPNPRGYTF	TGCGCCAGCAGCCATTCACCCAACCCGCGCGGCTACACCTTC
TRBV4-1	TRBD1	NA	TRBJ1-2	CASKENRGRKGTF	TGCGCCAGCAAAGAAAACAGGGGAAGGAAGGGCACCTTC
TRBV19	NA	NA	TRBJ1-1	CASSPRGGRTEAFF	TGTGCCAGTAGTCCTCGGGGAGGGAGGACTGAAGCTTTCTTT
TRBV7-9	NA	NA	TRBJ2-1	CASSGFQGVYNEQFF	TGTGCCAGCAGCGGCTTCCAAGGGGTTTACAATGAGCAGTTCTTC
TRBV27	NA	medium-sized	TRBJ2-6	CASSLSPRDSGANVLTF	TGTGCCAGCAGTCTCTCCCCACGAGACTCTGGGGCCAACGTCCTGACTTTC
TRBV9	NA	NA	TRBJ2-1	CASSVFGNSYNEQFF	TGTGCCAGCAGCGTATTCGGGAACTCCTACAATGAGCAGTTCTTC
TRBV27	NA	NA	TRBJ1-6	CASSLEGPSGGASPLHF	TGTGCCAGCAGTTTAGAGGGACCCTCGGGGGGGGCTTCACCCCTCCACTTT
TRBV14	NA	NA	TRBJ2-4	CASSQASGGFLAKNIQYF	TGTGCCAGCAGCCAAGCAAGTGGAGGTTTTTTAGCCAAAAACATTCAGTACTTC
TRBV7-2	TRBD2	few	TRBJ2-7	CASSLGSLAGFEQYF	TGTGCCAGCAGCTTAGGAAGCCTAGCGGGGTTTGAGCAGTACTTC
TRBV6-1	NA	few	TRBJ1-5	CASSERGRDNQPQHF	TGTGCCAGCAGTGAACGGGGGAGAGATAATCAGCCCCAGCATTTT
TRBV10-1	TRBD1	NA	TRBJ2-1	CAQGGQGPPITNNEQFF	TGCGCCCAAGGGGGACAGGGGCCTCCAATCACGAACAATGAGCAGTTCTTC
TRBV9	NA	NA	TRBJ2-2	CASRSWTGELFF	TGTGCCAGCAGAAGCTGGACCGGGGAGCTGTTTTTT
TRBV5-6	NA	few	TRBJ2-3	CASSKTLQTSTDTQYF	TGTGCCAGCAGCAAAACACTACAAACTAGCACAGATACGCAGTATTTT
TRBV10-3	TRBD2	few	TRBJ2-7	CAMRRREGYEQYF	TGTGCCATGCGGCGCAGGGAGGGCTACGAGCAGTACTTC
TRBV10-3	TRBD1	NA	TRBJ2-1	CASRRQGSYNEQFF	TGTGCCTCCAGAAGACAGGGATCCTACAATGAGCAGTTCTTC
TRBV7-2	NA	few	TRBJ1-2	CASILPLSGYTF	TGTGCCAGCATCCTACCTCTCTCTGGCTACACCTTC
TRBV7-2	TRBD2	NA	TRBJ2-2	CASSRGASGSTGELFF	TGTGCCAGCAGCCGAGGGGCTAGCGGGTCCACCGGGGAGCTGTTTTTT
TRBV29-1	TRBD1	medium-sized	TRBJ1-1	CRISSGQGTEAFF	TGCAGGATCAGTTCGGGACAGGGGACTGAAGCTTTCTTT
TRBV5-1	NA	NA	TRBJ2-7	CASSLSGTGAYEQYF	TGCGCCAGCAGCTTGTCGGGCACGGGAGCCTACGAGCAGTACTTC
TRBV18	TRBD1	NA	TRBJ1-2	CASSPSGQGITF	TGTGCCAGCTCACCATCGGGACAGGGGATCACCTTC
TRBV4-3	NA	few	TRBJ2-5	CASSQDEVSPQYF	TGCGCCAGCAGCCAAGATGAGGTCTCCCCCCAGTACTTC
TRBV7-8	NA	NA	TRBJ1-3	CASSLRSGNTIYF	TGTGCCAGCAGTTTACGCTCTGGAAACACCATATATTTT
TRBV7-6	NA	few	TRBJ1-2	CASSSQGNYGYTF	TGTGCCAGCAGCTCCCAGGGTAACTATGGCTACACCTTC
TRBV12-5	NA	once	TRBJ2-7	CASGLILNRVGYEQYF	TGTGCTAGTGGTTTGATCCTTAACAGGGTAGGCTACGAGCAGTACTTC
TRBV14	NA	NA	TRBJ2-3	CASSQDLFTDTQYF	TGTGCCAGCAGCCAAGATCTGTTCACAGATACGCAGTATTTT